The 3 T cell receptor beta chains presented below share a single source sample, sequenced in a study of human T cells and chemical hapten exposure. This sample's time point: patch test 1, 2 weeks after DPC sensitization. Indicated treatment: therapeutic diphenylcyclopropenone sensitization with weekly scalp DPC. TCRdb ran MiXCR on the RACE reads and lists one entry per CDR3 protein. The table lists nearly 350,000 distinct CDR3 sequences, 6% to 8.5% of them singletons. Sequenced material: whole blood, taken in connection with sensitization to the hapten diphenylcyclopropenone (DPC). Receptors were obtained from a woman under 30 with alopecia areata. Some clones in this sample may be carry-over from other donors' samples.

This clonotype was seen at least ten times. The V call is TRBV5-4, the J call TRBJ2-6; D call uncertain. The CDR3 spans 15 residues. With 4 bases removed from V and 0 bases from J, the gap between germline ends came to 8 bases. CDR1 is SGHNT, CDR2 YYREEE, per germline (reference sequence). The CDR3 DNA reads as TGTGCCAGCAGCCTTCTGACCTCTGGGGCCAACGTCCTGACTTTC. It is translated as CASSLLTSGANVLTF.

This clonotype was observed many times. The V and J genes are TRBV24-1 and TRBJ2-3, with 7 bases identical to TRBD1. Germline CDR1 is KGHDR and CDR2 is SFDVKD. The CDR3 sequence is 17 residues long. J gave up 4 bases and V 9 bases, and 18 bases lay outside the gene matches. CDR3 coding DNA: TGTGCCACCGACCGTCGGGGCTACAGGGGTAGCCCAGATACGCAGTATTTT. This sequence encodes CATDRRGYRGSPDTQYF.

The genes are TRBV21-1 and TRBJ1-3; the table's D call TRBD1 went unverified against the DNA. TRBV21-1 is given as a pseudogene. This CDR3 spans 17 amino acids. CDR3 bases: TGTGCCAGCAGCGAAGCTGGACAGGGGGCGCATGGAAACACCATATATTTT. This translates into CASSEAGQGAHGNTIYF.